This T cell receptor beta chain came from a study of radiotherapy plus CTLA-4 blockade in lung cancer. About the study: Objective response rate was more than 15%; disease control rate, about 28%.

CDR3 length equals 12 residues. Trimming shortened V by 6 bases and J by 3 bases, and 7 bases separated the two germline ends. Looked up from germline, CDR1 is SEHNR and CDR2 is FQNEAQ (reference sequence). This clone was picked up a small number of times. Its matching antigen is unknown. Generated by immunoSEQ multiplex PCR, the TCRdb table keeps only in-frame clones and is missing some. The profile covers 75,000 to 95,000 clones, with about two thirds appearing a single time and over 12% taken by the ten largest. Points from the study as a whole: Clones of tumor-derived TCRs expanded in blood after radiotherapy plus ipilimumab. With interferon-beta, early dynamics of blood T cell clones were reported to best predict response.

Patients had chemo-refractory metastatic non-small-cell lung cancer and received focal radiation plus CTLA-4 blockade that used ipilimumab. The TCR sequence derives from a human donor with non-small cell lung cancer that progressed on radiotherapy plus ipilimumab. The source material was peripheral blood, sampled from a patient treated with radiotherapy plus ipilimumab. This rearrangement joins TRBV7-9 to TRBJ2-3, with D unclear. CDR3 bases: TGTGCCAGCAGTTTCCAGACAGATACGCAGTATTTT. Amino acids: CASSFQTDTQYF.